A selection of T cell receptor beta chains follows, all from one sample in a study of cytotoxic CD8 clonotypes in ibrutinib-treated CLL. Clones were read by immunoSEQ multiplex PCR, and TCRdb kept only the in-frame ones, dropping some. The table lists 300,000 to 350,000 clones, about 80% of them singletons. Sequencing was performed on PBMCs, taken before ibrutinib treatment. The source is a human donor with chronic lymphocytic leukemia. CDR3s include the opening cysteine and the closing phenylalanine or tryptophan. A D gene is named only where the DNA matches it firmly. Rows give clone size only sometimes, using once, few, many, or a class for an expanded clone.

>TRBJ2-5|.|.|TRBV25-1
CASSDRMAYQETQYF
TGTGCCAGCAGTGATCGTATGGCTTACCAAGAGACCCAGTACTTC
>TRBJ2-7|TRBD2|.|TRBV7-8
CASSLAGTSVSYEQYF
TGTGCCAGCAGCTTAGCCGGGACTAGCGTCTCCTACGAGCAGTACTTC
>TRBJ1-2|.|few|TRBV4-2
CASSQDVGYYGYTF
TGTGCCAGCAGCCAAGACGTGGGTTATTATGGCTACACCTTC
>TRBJ1-1|TRBD1|.|TRBV5-1
CASRLGQGYLLKGVNTEAFF
TGCGCCAGCAGATTGGGACAGGGGTATCTCTTGAAGGGGGTTAACACTGAAGCTTTCTTT
>TRBJ2-1|TRBD1|few|TRBV7-9
CASSFRQGIGSYNEQFF
TGTGCCAGCAGCTTCAGACAGGGAATAGGCTCCTACAATGAGCAGTTCTTC
>TRBJ1-2|TRBD1|.|TRBV5-8
CASSLDGTAGYGYTF
TGTGCCAGCAGCTTGGACGGGACAGCTGGCTATGGCTACACCTTC
>TRBJ1-3|.|.|TRBV2
CASSGLTAGNTIYF
TGTGCCAGCAGTGGGTTGACAGCTGGAAACACCATATATTTT
>TRBJ2-4|.|.|TRBV28
CASSEGGENIQYF
TGTGCCAGCAGTGAGGGGGGAGAAAACATTCAGTACTTC
>TRBJ2-3|TRBD2|.|TRBV6-1
CASIAGGSSTDTQYF
TGTGCCTCCATAGCGGGAGGATCCTCTACAGATACGCAGTATTTT
>TRBJ2-1|TRBD1|once|TRBV28
CASRPGQGARDEQFF
TGTGCCAGCAGACCGGGACAGGGGGCGAGGGATGAGCAGTTCTTC
>TRBJ2-3|TRBD2|.|TRBV13
CASSPAYLAGVTDTQYF
TGTGCCAGCAGCCCCGCTTACCTAGCGGGAGTAACAGATACGCAGTATTTT
>TRBJ2-2|.|.|TRBV18
CASSNTGELFF
TGTGCCAGTAGTAACACCGGGGAGCTGTTTTTT
>TRBJ1-2|.|.|TRBV14
CASSQLQDNYGYTF
TGTGCCAGCAGCCAGTTACAGGATAACTATGGCTACACCTTC
>TRBJ1-2|.|.|TRBV6-6
CASLATGNYGYTF
TGTGCCAGCCTTGCTACAGGGAACTATGGCTACACCTTC
>TRBJ2-7|.|.|TRBV27
CASSLPETPTYEQYF
TGTGCCAGCAGTCTCCCTGAGACTCCGACCTACGAGCAGTACTTC
>TRBJ2-7|TRBD2|few|TRBV6-5
CASRDGGSQYEQYF
TGTGCCAGCAGGGACGGCGGGAGTCAGTACGAGCAGTACTTC
>TRBJ1-2|.|.|TRBV7-6
CASSFDTNYGYTF
TGTGCCAGCAGCTTTGATACTAACTATGGCTACACCTTC
>TRBJ2-7|.|.|TRBV30
CAWIGSYEQYF
TGTGCCTGGATCGGGTCCTACGAGCAGTACTTC
>TRBJ1-4|.|.|TRBV11-2
CASSKRDPSVREKLFF
TGTGCCAGCAGCAAAAGGGATCCCTCAGTAAGAGAAAAACTGTTTTTT
>TRBJ2-7|TRBD2|.|TRBV30
CAWSAGRLAGGAWGNEQYF
TGTGCCTGGAGCGCGGGTCGACTAGCGGGAGGGGCGTGGGGCAACGAGCAGTACTTC
>TRBJ2-5|.|.|TRBV30
CAWRGTGQETQYF
TGTGCCTGGAGAGGGACGGGGCAAGAGACCCAGTACTTC
>TRBJ1-2|TRBD1|.|TRBV9
CASSVGGQNYGYTF
TGTGCCAGCAGCGTGGGGGGACAGAACTATGGCTACACCTTC
>TRBJ1-3|.|.|TRBV9
CASSAELGGFSGNTIYF
TGTGCCAGCAGCGCGGAACTCGGGGGGTTTTCTGGAAACACCATATATTTT
>TRBJ2-1|.|few|TRBV20-1
CSARKDYEQFF
TGCAGTGCTAGGAAGGATTATGAGCAGTTCTTC
>TRBJ2-7|.|.|TRBV14
CASSQGSYEQYF
TGTGCCAGCAGCCAGGGGAGCTACGAGCAGTACTTC
>TRBJ2-1|TRBD2|.|TRBV27
CASSLLAGDVYNEQFF
TGTGCCAGCAGTTTACTAGCGGGAGATGTCTACAATGAGCAGTTCTTC
>TRBJ1-4|.|.|TRBV30
CAWSPPPGREEKLFF
TGTGCCTGGAGTCCCCCACCCGGGAGAGAAGAAAAACTGTTTTTT
>TRBJ2-5|.|.|TRBV7-8
CASSPSLWETQYF
TGTGCCAGCAGCCCAAGCCTGTGGGAGACCCAGTACTTC
>TRBJ1-1|.|.|TRBV4-2
CASSQAGSNTEAFF
TGTGCCAGCAGCCAAGCGGGGTCGAACACTGAAGCTTTCTTT
>TRBJ2-1|.|.|TRBV5-5
CASSPVVAPSNEQFF
TGTGCCAGCAGCCCCGTCGTAGCTCCTAGCAATGAGCAGTTCTTC
>TRBJ2-7|.|.|TRBV7-9
CASSLVGASYEQYF
TGTGCCAGCAGCTTAGTAGGGGCATCCTACGAGCAGTACTTC
>TRBJ2-3|.|few|TRBV9
CASSVADTQYF
TGTGCCAGCAGCGTAGCAGATACGCAGTATTTT
>TRBJ2-2|.|.|TRBV9
CASSVVPTGELFF
TGTGCCAGCAGCGTAGTACCGACCGGGGAGCTGTTTTTT
>TRBJ1-2|.|.|TRBV10-2
CASSEPTEGGGYTF
TGCGCCAGCAGCGAACCGACAGAAGGCGGTGGCTACACCTTC
>TRBJ1-2|.|.|TRBV29-1
CSVTWQSGGGRDGYTF
TGCAGCGTTACCTGGCAAAGCGGGGGCGGGAGGGATGGCTACACCTTC
>TRBJ1-2|.|.|TRBV28
CASTSRGYYTF
TGTGCCAGCACGAGCAGGGGATACTACACCTTC
>TRBJ2-5|TRBD2|.|TRBV10-1
CASTLPGLAGWGTQYF
TGCGCCAGCACCTTGCCGGGACTAGCGGGATGGGGGACCCAGTACTTC
>TRBJ2-7|.|.|TRBV11-2
CASSFRLKPYEQYF
TGTGCCAGCAGCTTCCGGCTGAAACCCTACGAGCAGTACTTC
>TRBJ2-2|TRBD2|.|TRBV4-1
CASSHSASGRAYTGELFF
TGCGCCAGCAGCCACTCGGCTAGCGGGAGGGCCTACACCGGGGAGCTGTTTTTT
>TRBJ2-5|TRBD2|.|TRBV11-3
CASSLGLAGGETQYF
TGTGCCAGCAGCTTAGGACTAGCGGGAGGAGAGACCCAGTACTTC
>TRBJ2-2|.|.|TRBV6-5
CASSQRREDTGELFF
TGTGCCAGCAGCCAACGGAGGGAGGACACCGGGGAGCTGTTTTTT
>TRBJ2-1|TRBD2|.|TRBV10-3
CATLPGTSGTNEQFF
TGTGCCACCCTTCCCGGGACTAGCGGGACTAATGAGCAGTTCTTC
>TRBJ2-2|.|once|TRBV14
CASSQRGGNTGELFF
TGTGCCAGCAGCCAGCGGGGAGGAAACACCGGGGAGCTGTTTTTT
>TRBJ2-7|TRBD2|.|TRBV7-2
CASSSIAGGNYEQYF
TGTGCCAGCAGCTCCATAGCGGGAGGTAACTACGAGCAGTACTTC